The TCR beta chain described here comes from a study of identical twins. TCRdb re-derived calls from the 5' RACE reads in MiXCR, one entry per CDR3 protein. This table holds 700,000 or so distinct CDR3 sequences, over 8.5% found once. CDR3 length: 14 residues. V was trimmed by 4 bases and J by 6 bases, leaving 13 bases between them. Germline assignment: CDR1 LGHNA and CDR2 YSLEER. This sample was shared with a second study, whose subject was yellow fever vaccine responses in identical twins.

Sequencing was performed on PBMCs. The chain is built from TRBV4-3 and TRBJ2-1; D remains unclear. The receptor comes from a young woman in good health. CDR3 sequence (DNA): TGCGCCAGCAGCCCGGCTCTGGTGGGCAATGAGCAGTTCTTC. Translating gives CASSPALVGNEQFF.